The rows below give T cell receptor beta chains drawn from one sample of a study of beta chain features in type 1 diabetes. Clones were read by immunoSEQ multiplex PCR, and TCRdb kept only the in-frame ones, dropping some. Altogether 150,000 to 190,000 clones are present, approximately 8.1% being singletons, with the ten largest covering almost 0.65%. Sequences were obtained from central memory CD4+ T cells from blood. The receptors were gathered from a man between 18 and 35 years old in good health. Both conserved end residues are part of each CDR3. D genes are given only for firm matches. Some rows mark clone size as missing; the rest say once, few, many or name a class of expanded clone.

len,j_gene,abundance,v_gene,d_gene,CDR3nt,CDR3aa
11,TRBJ1-1,many,TRBV20-1,.,TGCAGTGCTAGTGAGGGAAGGTGGGCTTTCTTT,CSASEGRWAFF
15,TRBJ1-2,many,TRBV7-9,.,TGTGCCAGCAGCTTTCAAAGGACAGCAACCTATGGCTACACCTTC,CASSFQRTATYGYTF
11,TRBJ2-3,.,TRBV6-6,.,TGTGCCAGCACCACAGGAGATACGCAGTATTTT,CASTTGDTQYF
17,TRBJ2-1,few,TRBV27,TRBD2,TGTGCCAGCAGCCGGCCGGGGGGACGATCAATTTACAATGAGCAGTTCTTC,CASSRPGGRSIYNEQFF
15,TRBJ2-1,few,TRBV27,TRBD2,TGTGCCAGCAGTCGAACTAGCGGGGTGGGCTTTTGGCAGTTCTTC,CASSRTSGVGFWQFF
16,TRBJ1-1,many,TRBV7-2,.,TGTGCCAGCAGCCTGGCGGCTGGGTCCAGGGAGGGAGAAGCTTTCTTT,CASSLAAGSREGEAFF
15,TRBJ2-7,.,TRBV7-2,TRBD2,TGTGCCAGCAGCTTAAATAGCGGGGGGGGATACGAGCAGTACTTC,CASSLNSGGGYEQYF
18,TRBJ1-5,.,TRBV28,.,TGTGCCAGCAGTTTTGGGCCTGGGTACTCGGTGGGCAATCAGCCCCAGCATTTT,CASSFGPGYSVGNQPQHF
15,TRBJ2-7,.,TRBV19,TRBD2,TGTGCCAGTAGTAAAACGAGCGGGATCTCCTACGAGCAGTACTTC,CASSKTSGISYEQYF
15,TRBJ2-6,few,TRBV7-3,.,TGTGCCAGCAGCTTAATACAATCTGGGGCCAACGTCCTGACTTTC,CASSLIQSGANVLTF
16,TRBJ2-3,.,TRBV6-5,.,TGTGCCAGCAGTTACAGGCGGCAGCGGGGCACAGATACGCAGTATTTT,CASSYRRQRGTDTQYF
15,TRBJ1-1,few,TRBV7-9,.,TGTGCCAGCAGCTTAGTTCCAACAGGAAACACTGAAGCTTTCTTT,CASSLVPTGNTEAFF
15,TRBJ2-5,few,TRBV5-4,TRBD1,TGTGCCAGCAGCCAAGGACAGGGGGCGGGAGAGACCCAGTACTTC,CASSQGQGAGETQYF
14,TRBJ1-6,.,TRBV30,.,TGTGCCTGCCGGGGGGGCTCCTATAATTCACCCCTCCACTTT,CACRGGSYNSPLHF
14,TRBJ1-3,.,TRBV4-1,.,TGCGCCAGCAGCCTCGGGGTTGCTGGAAACACCATATATTTT,CASSLGVAGNTIYF
14,TRBJ2-1,few,TRBV7-2,TRBD1,TGTGCCAGCAGCTTCCAGGGACAGGTGGTTGAGCAGTTCTTC,CASSFQGQVVEQFF
14,TRBJ2-7,many,TRBV29-1,.,TGCAGCGTTGAAGAAGGGGGAACCTCCTACGAGCAGTACTTC,CSVEEGGTSYEQYF
15,TRBJ2-5,.,TRBV28,.,TGTGCCAGCAGTTTATCACAGGGAGGGCTGGAGACCCAGTACTTC,CASSLSQGGLETQYF
12,TRBJ1-2,few,TRBV30,.,TGTGCCGAAGCGGGGGCGGGCTATGGCTACACCTTC,CAEAGAGYGYTF
19,TRBJ2-7,few,TRBV28,TRBD1,TGTGCCAGCAGTCTCGAACCCAGACGACAGGGGATTACCTCCTACGAGCAGTACTTC,CASSLEPRRQGITSYEQYF
13,TRBJ1-2,.,TRBV6-5,.,TGTGCCAGCAGTAGGACAGAGGGCTATGGCTACACCTTC,CASSRTEGYGYTF
18,TRBJ1-1,few,TRBV28,TRBD1,TGTGCCAGCAGTAAACCAATGCCAAGACAGGGGGCAGACACTGAAGCTTTCTTT,CASSKPMPRQGADTEAFF